The clone carrying this T cell receptor beta chain was seen once. This sample was included in a study of blood T cell repertoires in COVID-19. Study context: Samples came from the United States, Italy and Spain, spanning acute and convalescent COVID-19. Sources were T cells, B-cell-depleted T cells, or PBMCs; the material itself was cDNA or gDNA.

Per the original data handling: For nucleated cells, counts were estimated from reference gene primer amplification. Profiled with immunoSEQ multiplex PCR; TCRdb holds only in-frame clones, not every one. V, J and clone size were drawn from that table, and D and trimming were deduced from the DNA. Here the sample spans 150,000 to 200,000 clones, about 88% being singletons. Germline loops: CDR1 KGHDR, CDR2 SFDVKD. V gave up 0 bases and J gave up 5 bases; unmatched junction bases: 4. CDR3 length equals 15 residues. This TCR came from a man under 40 with active or convalescent COVID-19. The material sequenced was peripheral blood. The rearrangement joins TRBV24-1 to TRBJ2-3; 7 bases fit TRBD2. The CDR3, as DNA: TGTGCCACCAGTGATTTGGACGGGACTAAAGATACGCAGTATTTT. It encodes CATSDLDGTKDTQYF.